Here is one T cell receptor beta chain with its context. Sequencing used immunoSEQ multiplex PCR; TCRdb keeps in-frame clones, though not all of them. The sample contains almost 90,000 clones, 90% of which appear only once. These data come from a study of blood T cell repertoires in COVID-19. The wider study: PBMCs, B-cell-depleted T cells, or T cells were the source of the cDNA or gDNA that made up the material.

Looked up from germline, CDR1 is MDHEN and CDR2 is SYDVKM. This CDR3 spans 15 amino acids. The ends lost 4 bases at V and 5 bases at J; junction bases unmatched: 9. The source of this sequence is a man between 18 and 29 years old with COVID-19, enrolled during active disease. Specimen: peripheral blood. The rearrangement joins TRBV28 to TRBJ1-2, with TRBD1 identical over 8 bases. The CDR3 sequence: CASSSMRTGNYGYTF. The CDR3 nucleotides are TGTGCCAGCAGTTCAATGCGGACAGGGAATTATGGCTACACCTTC.